A single sample gave rise to the 8 T cell receptor delta chains below, sequenced in a study of γδ T cells in repeated Plasmodium falciparum infection. Gammadelta T cells were flow-sorted from PBMC into Vgamma9/Vdelta2+ and Vdelta2-negative populations for bulk analysis. TCRdb re-called the multiplex PCR reads with CATT. The profile shows roughly 86,000 delta-chain clones, roughly 1.4% of them singletons. What was sequenced was gamma-delta T cells from blood. All receptors derive from a pool of human donors (malaria-infected and uninfected, not separated).

There are many counts of this clone. Additional DNA sequences in this sample encode the identical CDR3. The rearrangement uses TRDV1 and TRDJ1; 8 bases align to TRDD2. The CDR3 length is 20 residues. V gave up 0 bases and J gave up 6 bases; unmatched junction bases: 21. Per the germline V gene, CDR1 is TSWWSYY and CDR2 is QGS. CDR3 loop: CALGELYFLLKATSGNKLIF. The CDR3 nucleotides read TGTGCTCTTGGGGAACTATACTTCCTACTGAAGGCAACTTCTGGAAATAAACTCATCTTT.

Regarding this clone: A far larger clone is one nucleotide away, so this likely arose from a read error. Other DNA sequences in this specimen translate into the identical CDR3. The rearrangement joins TRDV1 to TRDJ1, with D perhaps TRDD3 (6 bases). The J gene, missing from TCRdb, was assigned here through DNA to germline matching. The CDR3 sequence is 22 residues long. Germline V CDR1 and CDR2: TSWWSYY, QGS. Trimming removed 0 bases at V and 3 bases at J, with 32 bases between. In DNA, the CDR3 is TGTGCTCTTGGGGAACTTGGAGGGGACTTAGGTACTGGGAACTACCTGTCCGATAAACTCATCTTT. This encodes CALGELGGDLGTGNYLSDKLIF.

There are many counts of this clone. This may be a read error: a much more frequent sequence differs by one nucleotide. Different DNA sequences within this sample yield the same CDR3. This chain joins TRDV2 and TRDJ1, with D hard to call. The germline V and J ends were trimmed by 1 base and 10 bases, with 18 bases remaining between them. The CDR3 totals 14 residues. CDR1 GEAIGNYY and CDR2 EKD come from the germline V gene. The CDR3 sequence: CACDTPFVVGVLIF. The CDR3 nucleotides read TGTGCCTGTGACACACCTTTTGTAGTTGGCGTACTCATCTTT.

Concerning this clone itself: For this DNA, TCRdb reports the protein of a much larger clone, which diverges at residue 22, most likely from a read error; the protein presented here is translated directly from the DNA. This chain uses TRDV1 with TRDJ1, with 10 nucleotides matching TRDD3. CDR1 TSWWSYY and CDR2 QGS come from the germline V gene. There are 25 residues in the CDR3. In nucleotides, the CDR3 is TGTGCTCTTGGGGAACCCTCTTGGCGAGCCCCTGCGGACAGAGTTTTGGGGGATACATCCGATGAACTCATCTTT. Amino acids: CALGEPSWRAPADRVLGDTSDELIF.

This clone showed up just a few times. This chain connects TRDV1 to TRDJ1; 9 bases agree with TRDD3. No J gene was available from TCRdb, and it was assigned here by a germline match of the DNA. V trimming: 0 bases; J trimming: 1 base; junction bases outside the gene matches: 27. The CDR3 has 24 residues. CDR1 is TSWWSYY and CDR2 is QGS in the germline V gene. For the CDR3, the DNA is TGTGCTCTTGGGGAACTAGCATCTTCCGTTCTAAGGGGATACGCGTATCCCGGCACCGATAAACTCATCTTT. This translates into CALGELASSVLRGYAYPGTDKLIF.

This clone appeared a few times. It is likely a read error: a sequence one base away is far more abundant. The sample contains more than one DNA sequence encoding this CDR3. The chain couples TRDV2 to TRDJ1, with D perhaps TRDD3 (5 bases). This CDR3 region has 15 residues. Trimming stripped 5 bases from V and 0 bases from J, with 15 bases between. Germline V gene sequence: CDR1 GEAIGNYY, CDR2 EKD. Here the CDR3 reads CACVALRGYTDKLIF. The CDR3 DNA is TGTGCCTGTGTCGCTCTTCGGGGGTACACCGATAAACTCATCTTT.

Of note for this clone: A far larger clone is only one base removed, so a read error is likely. This CDR3 is also generated by other DNA sequences in the sample. The genes are TRDV2 and TRDJ1, with D possibly being TRDD3 (6 bases). No J gene was available from TCRdb, and it was assigned here by a germline match of the DNA. The CDR3 runs 20 residues. From germline, CDR1 is GEAIGNYY and CDR2 EKD. Trimming left V 4 bases short and J 4 bases short, with 33 bases between. CDR3 sequence reads: CACDPIKTPGTGKLLDKLIF. CDR3 nucleotide sequence: TGTGCCTGTGATCCCATTAAAACTCCGGGTACTGGGAAGTTACTCGATAAACTCATCTTT.

Remarks on this clone: This likely stems from a read error, as it lies one base from a far larger clone. Other DNA sequences in this sample translate to the same CDR3. V usage is TRDV2 and J usage is TRDJ3; TRDD3 matches at 8 bases. Assignment of the J gene here rests on matching the DNA to germline, because TCRdb gives none. The V gene's germline CDR1 is GEAIGNYY and CDR2 EKD. The CDR3 runs 22 residues. CDR3 protein: CACDTVSLGETNGVWDTRQMFF. The DNA of the CDR3 is TGTGCCTGTGACACCGTGTCCCTGGGGGAGACAAACGGGGTCTGGGATACCCGACAGATGTTTTTC.